The entry below gives a single T cell receptor (beta chain) sequence along with its context. The CDR3 extends over 19 amino acids. Looked up from germline, CDR1 is SGHRS and CDR2 is YFSETQ. With 3 bases removed from V and 0 bases from J, the gap between germline ends came to 23 bases. Sequenced by immunoSEQ multiplex PCR; TCRdb stores in-frame clones only, minus some. The table records 100,000 to 120,000 clones, 81% of them present only once. This record belongs to a study of blood T cell repertoires in COVID-19. The chain joins TRBV5-1 to TRBJ2-3; TRBD2 might be the D (6 bases). The receptor was isolated from a man aged 45-60 years with acute or convalescent COVID-19. The sample comprised peripheral blood. The CDR3 DNA reads TGCGCCAGCAGCTCATCCCCTCCCGGGACTTCACCTAGCACAGATACGCAGTATTTT. Encoded protein: CASSSSPPGTSPSTDTQYF. Full variable domain (missing parts from reference TRBV5-1 and TRBJ2-3): KAGVTQTPRYLIKTRGQQVTLSCSPISGHRSVSWYQQTPGQGLQFLFEYFSETQRNKGNFPGRFSGRQFSNSRSEMNVSTLELGDSALYLCASSSSPPGTSPSTDTQYFGPGTRLTVL.